The T cell receptor (beta chain) described here comes from a study of blood T cells in healthy people across ages. Comments on this clonotype: The antigen is unknown.

The CDR3 covers 14 residues. V was clipped by 2 bases and J by 7 bases, with 14 bases between them. Per the germline V gene, CDR1 is WSHSY and CDR2 is SAAADI. Findings and limits, study-wide: Leaving the PBMCs unsorted stopped any conclusive comparison of naive versus antigen-experienced cells. Naive T cell percentage strongly correlated with TCR beta diversity. A roughly linear age-dependent decrease characterized TCR beta diversity per million T cells.

A second PCR, run for roughly 7 to 11 cycles, used a sample-barcoded 5' primer plus a J-beta primer mix. In TCRdb, the 5' RACE reads were re-called with MiXCR into one record per CDR3 protein. This sample carries 910,000 or so distinct CDR3 sequences, roughly 51% of them seen once, and the ten largest clones take about 22%. Sequences were obtained from blood. The receptor was derived from a woman aged 60-70 years in good health. The chain recombines TRBV10-2 with TRBJ1-2, with unresolved D. CDR3 coding DNA: TGCGCCAGCAGTGAGAGGACGACTTCTGGTGGCTACACCTTC. Protein: CASSERTTSGGYTF.